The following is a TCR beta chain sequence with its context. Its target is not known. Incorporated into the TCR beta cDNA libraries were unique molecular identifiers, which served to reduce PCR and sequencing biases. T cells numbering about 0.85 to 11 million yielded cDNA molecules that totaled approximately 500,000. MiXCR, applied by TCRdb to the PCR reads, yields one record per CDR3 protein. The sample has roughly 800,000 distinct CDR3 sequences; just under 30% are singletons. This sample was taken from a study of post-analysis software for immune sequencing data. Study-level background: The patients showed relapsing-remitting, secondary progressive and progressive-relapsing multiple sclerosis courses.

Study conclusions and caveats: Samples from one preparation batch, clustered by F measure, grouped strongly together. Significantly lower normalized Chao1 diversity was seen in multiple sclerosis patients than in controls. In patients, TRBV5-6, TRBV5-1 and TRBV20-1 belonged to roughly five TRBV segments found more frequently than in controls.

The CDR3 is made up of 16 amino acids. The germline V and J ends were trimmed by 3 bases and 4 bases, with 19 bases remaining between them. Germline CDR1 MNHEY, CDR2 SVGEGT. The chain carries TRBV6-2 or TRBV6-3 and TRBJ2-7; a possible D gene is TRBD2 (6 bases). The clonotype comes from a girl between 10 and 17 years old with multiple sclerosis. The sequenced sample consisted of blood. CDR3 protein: CASSYGDFGTQYEQYF. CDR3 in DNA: TGTGCCAGCAGTTATGGAGATTTCGGGACTCAATACGAGCAGTACTTC.